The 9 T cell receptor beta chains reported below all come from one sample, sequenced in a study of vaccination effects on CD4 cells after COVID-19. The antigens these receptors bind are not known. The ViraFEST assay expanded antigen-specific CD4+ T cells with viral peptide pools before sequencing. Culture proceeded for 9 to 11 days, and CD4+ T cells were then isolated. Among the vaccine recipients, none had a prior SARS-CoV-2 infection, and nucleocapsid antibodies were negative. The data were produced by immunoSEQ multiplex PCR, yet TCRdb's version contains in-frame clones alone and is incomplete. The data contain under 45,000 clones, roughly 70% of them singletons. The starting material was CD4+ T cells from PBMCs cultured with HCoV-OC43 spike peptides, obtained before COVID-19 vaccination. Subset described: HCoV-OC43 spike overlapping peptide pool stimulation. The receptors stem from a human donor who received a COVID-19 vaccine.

The CDR3 nucleotides are TGTGCCAGCAGCCCGGGACTAGTTGGGGGCACAGATACGCAGTATTTT. Amino acid sequence: CASSPGLVGGTDTQYF. The chain carries TRBV11-3 and TRBJ2-3; TRBD2 matches 8 bases. Germline lookup yields CDR1 SGHNT and CDR2 YENEEA. V dropped 5 bases and J dropped 1; count of bases not matched to a gene: 8. CDR3 length equals 16 residues.

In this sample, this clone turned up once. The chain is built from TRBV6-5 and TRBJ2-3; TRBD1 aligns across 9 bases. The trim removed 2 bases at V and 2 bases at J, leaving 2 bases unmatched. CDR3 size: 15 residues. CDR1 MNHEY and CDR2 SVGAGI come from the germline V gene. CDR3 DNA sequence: TGTGCCAGCAGTTACACAGGGGGCTTCACAGATACGCAGTATTTT. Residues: CASSYTGGFTDTQYF.

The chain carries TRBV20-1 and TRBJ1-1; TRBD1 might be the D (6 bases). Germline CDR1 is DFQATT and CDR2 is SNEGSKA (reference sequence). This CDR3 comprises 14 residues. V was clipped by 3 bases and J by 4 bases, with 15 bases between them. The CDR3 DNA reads TGCAGTGCTAGTCCCCTTTGGGGGGCCACTGAAGCTTTCTTT. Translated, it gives CSASPLWGATEAFF.

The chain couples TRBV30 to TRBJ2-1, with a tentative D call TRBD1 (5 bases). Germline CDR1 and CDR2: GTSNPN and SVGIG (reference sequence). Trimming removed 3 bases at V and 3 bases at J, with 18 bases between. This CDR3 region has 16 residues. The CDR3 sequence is CAWRGKQAIIYNEQFF. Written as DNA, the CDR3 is TGTGCCTGGAGGGGAAAACAGGCCATTATCTACAATGAGCAGTTCTTC.

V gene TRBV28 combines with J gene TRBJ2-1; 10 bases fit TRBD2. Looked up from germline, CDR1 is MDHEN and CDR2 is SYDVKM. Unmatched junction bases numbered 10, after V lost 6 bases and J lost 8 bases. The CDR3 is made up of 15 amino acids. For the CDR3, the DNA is TGTGCCAGCAGCACTGCTAGCGGGAGTTTGGATGAGCAGTTCTTC. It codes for CASSTASGSLDEQFF.

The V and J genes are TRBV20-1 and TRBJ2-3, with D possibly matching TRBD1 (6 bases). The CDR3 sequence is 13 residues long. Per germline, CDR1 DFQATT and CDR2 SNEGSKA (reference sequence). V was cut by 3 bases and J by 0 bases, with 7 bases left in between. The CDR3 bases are TGCAGTGCTAGTCAGGGGAGCACAGATACGCAGTATTTT. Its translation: CSASQGSTDTQYF.

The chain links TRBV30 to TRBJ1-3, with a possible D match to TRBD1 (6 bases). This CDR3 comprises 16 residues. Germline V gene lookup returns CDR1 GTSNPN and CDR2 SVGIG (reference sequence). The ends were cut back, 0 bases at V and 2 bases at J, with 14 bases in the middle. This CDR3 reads CAWSVPGTQPGNTIYF. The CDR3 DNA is TGTGCCTGGAGTGTACCGGGGACACAGCCTGGAAACACCATATATTTT.

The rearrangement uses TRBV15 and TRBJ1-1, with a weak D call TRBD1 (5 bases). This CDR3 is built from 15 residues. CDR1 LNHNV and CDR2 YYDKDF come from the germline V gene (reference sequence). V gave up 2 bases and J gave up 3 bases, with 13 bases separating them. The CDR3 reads CATSRRGPADTEAFF. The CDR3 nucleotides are TGTGCCACCAGCAGAAGGGGACCGGCTGACACTGAAGCTTTCTTT.

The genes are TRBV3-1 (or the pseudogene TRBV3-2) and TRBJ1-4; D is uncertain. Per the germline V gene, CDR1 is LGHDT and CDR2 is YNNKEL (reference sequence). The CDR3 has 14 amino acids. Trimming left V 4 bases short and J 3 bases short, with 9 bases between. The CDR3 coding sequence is TGTGCCAGCAGCCGACGAGGGTCTAATGAAAAACTGTTTTTT. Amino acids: CASSRRGSNEKLFF.